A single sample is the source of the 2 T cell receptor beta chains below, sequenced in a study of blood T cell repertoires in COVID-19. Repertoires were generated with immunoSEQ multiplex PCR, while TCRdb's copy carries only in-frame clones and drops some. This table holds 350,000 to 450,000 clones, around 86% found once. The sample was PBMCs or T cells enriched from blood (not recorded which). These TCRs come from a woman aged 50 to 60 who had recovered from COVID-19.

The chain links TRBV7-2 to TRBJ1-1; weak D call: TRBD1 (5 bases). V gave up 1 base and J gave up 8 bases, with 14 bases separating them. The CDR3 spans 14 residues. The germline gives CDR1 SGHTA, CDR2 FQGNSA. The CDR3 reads CASSLEQVRSEAFF. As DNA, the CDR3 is TGTGCCAGCAGCTTAGAACAGGTTAGGTCCGAAGCTTTCTTT.

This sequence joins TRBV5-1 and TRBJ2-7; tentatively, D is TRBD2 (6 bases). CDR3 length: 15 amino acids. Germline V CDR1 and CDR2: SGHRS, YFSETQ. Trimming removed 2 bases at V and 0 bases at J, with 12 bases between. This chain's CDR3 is CASSFRDSSSYEQYF. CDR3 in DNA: TGCGCCAGCAGCTTCCGGGACTCTAGCTCCTACGAGCAGTACTTC.